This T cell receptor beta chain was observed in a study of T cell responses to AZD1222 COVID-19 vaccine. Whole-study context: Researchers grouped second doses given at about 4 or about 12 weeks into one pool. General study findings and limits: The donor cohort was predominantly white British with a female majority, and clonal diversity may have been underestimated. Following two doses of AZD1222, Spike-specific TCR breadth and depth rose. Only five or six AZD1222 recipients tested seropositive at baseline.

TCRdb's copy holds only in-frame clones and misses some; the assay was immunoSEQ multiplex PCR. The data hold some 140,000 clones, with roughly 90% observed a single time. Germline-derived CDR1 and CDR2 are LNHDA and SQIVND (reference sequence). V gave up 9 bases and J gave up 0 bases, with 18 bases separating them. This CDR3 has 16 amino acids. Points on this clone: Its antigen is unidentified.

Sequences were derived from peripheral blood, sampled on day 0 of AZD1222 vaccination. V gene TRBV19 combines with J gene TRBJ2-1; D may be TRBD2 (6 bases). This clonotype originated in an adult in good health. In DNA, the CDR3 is TGTGCCAGCACCCGAGGCGGGAAAAGCTCCTACAATGAGCAGTTCTTC. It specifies CASTRGGKSSYNEQFF. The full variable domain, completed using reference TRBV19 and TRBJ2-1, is DGGITQSPKYLFRKEGQNVTLSCEQNLNHDAMYWYRQDPGQGLRLIYYSQIVNDFQKGDIAEGYSVSREKKESFPLTVTSAQKNPTAFYLCASTRGGKSSYNEQFFGPGTRLTVL.